These 28 T cell receptor beta chains were all obtained from the same sample, sequenced in a study of T cell repertoires in cytomegalovirus infection. TCRdb reprocessed the reads with MiXCR, giving one entry per CDR3 protein. Of a few hundred thousand distinct CDR3 sequences listed, over 15% were seen once; the top ten hold around 43%. Sequenced input: CD8+ T cells from PBMCs. These receptors originate from a human donor in good health (CMV status not recorded). Some clones in this sample may be carry-over from other donors' samples.

This clonotype was seen at least ten times. V usage is TRBV28 and J usage is TRBJ2-1, with a possible D match to TRBD2 (7 bases). The V and J ends lost 3 bases and 3 bases respectively, with 12 bases between them. The CDR3 sequence is 15 residues long. Germline-derived CDR1 and CDR2 are MDHEN and SYDVKM. The CDR3 region has the DNA TGTGCCAGCAGTTTGGGGGGGGCGGGCTACAATGAGCAGTTCTTC. Translation gives CASSLGGAGYNEQFF.

This clonotype was detected ten times or more. This sequence joins TRBV7-9 and TRBJ1-2; a possible D gene is TRBD1 (5 bases). Germline V gene data show CDR1 as SEHNR and CDR2 as FQNEAQ (reference sequence). V was pared by 1 base and J by 6 bases, with 12 bases between. CDR3 length equals 14 residues. The CDR3 sequence: CASSLVPRVDGYTF. CDR3 coding DNA: TGTGCCAGCAGCTTAGTCCCCAGGGTGGATGGCTACACCTTC.

With regard to this clonotype: This may be a read error: a much more frequent sequence differs by one nucleotide. The CDR3: CTSSLPLTPGGGDEQFF. The CDR3 nucleotides are TGTACCAGCAGCTTACCCCTGACTCCGGGGGGTGGGGATGAGCAGTTCTTC. This chain links TRBV7-4 with TRBJ2-1, with TRBD2 matching 7 bases. The CDR3 consists of 17 residues. CDR1 SGHVT and CDR2 SQSDAQ come from the germline V gene. The variable domain in full, with the rest retrieved from reference TRBV7-4 and TRBJ2-1, is GAGVSQSPRYKVAKRGRDVALRCDSISGHVTLYWYRQTLGQGSEVLTYSQSDAQRDKSGRPSGRFSAERPERSVSTLKIQRTEQGDSAVYLCTSSLPLTPGGGDEQFFGPGTRLTVL.

The rearrangement uses TRBV2 and TRBJ1-2; 10 positions match TRBD1. Trimming removed 6 bases from V and 5 bases from J; junction bases left unmatched: 12. The CDR3 extends over 16 amino acids. Looked up from germline, CDR1 is SNHLY and CDR2 is FYNNEI. The CDR3 sequence: CASRSHAGQGYYGYTF. The CDR3 DNA is TGTGCCAGCAGGTCCCACGCGGGACAGGGGTATTATGGCTACACCTTC.

Ten or more counts support this clonotype. V and J are TRBV7-8 and TRBJ1-4; no clear D. The V end lost 1 base, the J end lost 5 bases, and 11 bases lay between the germline ends. Germline values: CDR1 SGHVS, CDR2 FQNEAQ. The CDR3 loop spans 15 amino acids. This CDR3 reads CASSLELARNEKLFF. CDR3 nucleotide sequence: TGTGCCAGCAGCTTAGAATTGGCCAGGAATGAAAAACTGTTTTTT.

The gene calls are TRBV20-1 and TRBJ1-2, with a tentative D call TRBD1 (6 bases). V was trimmed by 4 bases and J by 2 bases, leaving 14 bases between them. The CDR3 contains 14 residues. CDR1 DFQATT and CDR2 SNEGSKA come from the germline V gene (reference sequence). The CDR3 sequence is CSAIRDIGNYGYTF. The CDR3, as DNA: TGCAGTGCTATCCGGGACATAGGAAACTATGGCTACACCTTC.

For the CDR3, the DNA is TGTGCCAGCAGCCGACGGGGGGAGACAGGGGGCTTCGGAGCCGGGGAGCTGTTTTTT. Its protein product is CASSRRGETGGFGAGELFF. The chain joins TRBV7-9 to TRBJ2-2, with 10 nucleotides matching TRBD1. Losses at the gene ends were 5 bases for V and 6 bases for J; bases not matched to a gene: 18. Looked up from germline, CDR1 is SEHNR and CDR2 is FQNEAQ (reference sequence). The CDR3 is made up of 19 amino acids.

This clonotype has more than one count but fewer than ten. V and J are TRBV28 and TRBJ2-7; D unclear. Germline V CDR1 and CDR2: MDHEN, SYDVKM. CDR3 length equals 14 residues. The V end was cut by 5 bases, the J end by 0 bases, with 11 bases between. The CDR3 protein is CASSPVPVSYEQYF. In DNA form, the CDR3 reads TGTGCCAGCAGTCCGGTCCCGGTCTCCTACGAGCAGTACTTC.

This clonotype was seen only a few times. The chain carries TRBV5-1 and TRBJ2-7; D gene ambiguous. V lost 4 bases and J lost 0, with 14 bases in between. CDR1 and CDR2 (germline): SGHRS, YFSETQ. This CDR3 is built from 15 residues. The CDR3: CASSLHYTSSYEQYF. The CDR3 nucleotides are TGCGCCAGCAGCCTTCATTACACAAGCTCCTACGAGCAGTACTTC.

The chain couples TRBV20-1 to TRBJ1-2, with D possibly being TRBD1 (5 bases). Germline assignment: CDR1 DFQATT and CDR2 SNEGSKA (reference sequence). The CDR3 consists of 17 residues. V lost 0 bases and J 3 bases, leaving 20 bases between the germline ends. As DNA, the CDR3 is TGCAGTGCTAGAGACGAAACGGACATCCAAGCGCACTATGGCTACACCTTC. Protein sequence: CSARDETDIQAHYGYTF.

This clonotype has a handful of counts. CDR3 DNA sequence: TGTGCCAGCAGCGATCCTGGACTATCCTACGAGCAGTACTTC. Amino acid sequence: CASSDPGLSYEQYF. The gene calls are TRBV5-6 and TRBJ2-7, with D possibly TRBD2 on 6 matching bases. The V end lost 4 bases, the J end lost 1 base, and 12 bases lay between the germline ends. CDR1 and CDR2 (germline): SGHDT, YYEEEE. CDR3 length equals 14 residues. The complete variable domain, with remaining parts taken from reference TRBV5-6 and TRBJ2-7, reads DAGVTQSPTHLIKTRGQQVTLRCSPKSGHDTVSWYQQALGQGPQFIFQYYEEEERQRGNFPDRFSGHQFPNYSSELNVNALLLGDSALYLCASSDPGLSYEQYFGPGTRLTVT.

The chain employs TRBV2 and TRBJ2-3, with 8 bases lining up with TRBD1. The CDR3 loop spans 14 amino acids. The germline V gene has CDR1 SNHLY and CDR2 FYNNEI. V was clipped by 4 bases and J by 6 bases; unmatched bases: 6. The CDR3 loop reads CASSGTGSFDTQYF. CDR3 DNA: TGTGCCAGCAGTGGGACAGGGAGTTTTGATACGCAGTATTTT.

There are many counts of this clonotype. The chain couples TRBV28 to TRBJ2-7, with TRBD1 identical over 10 bases. The CDR3 covers 15 residues. Trimming removed 3 bases from V and 5 bases from J; junction bases left unmatched: 7. The germline gives CDR1 MDHEN, CDR2 SYDVKM. The CDR3 sequence is CASSLRDRGYDEQYF. The DNA for the CDR3 is TGTGCCAGCAGTTTGAGGGACAGGGGTTACGACGAGCAGTACTTC.

The rearrangement uses TRBV20-1 and TRBJ2-1; TRBD2 matches at 12 bases. The CDR3 loop spans 16 amino acids. Germline trimming cut 3 bases from V and 4 bases from J; bases unmatched to any gene: 7. The germline gives CDR1 DFQATT, CDR2 SNEGSKA (reference sequence). CDR3 nucleotides: TGCAGTGCTAGTGAACCGACTAGCGGGGGTTACAATGAGCAGTTCTTC. Translation: CSASEPTSGGYNEQFF.

This clonotype appeared a few times. The chain joins TRBV4-3 to TRBJ1-2; 7 positions agree with TRBD1. The CDR3 sequence is 15 residues long. Germline V gene lookup returns CDR1 LGHNA and CDR2 YSLEER. V shed 0 bases and J 5 bases; nucleotides not matched to a gene: 6. In nucleotides, the CDR3 is TGCGCCAGCAGCCAAGATCAGGGGGGAAGATATGGCTACACCTTC. It yields the protein CASSQDQGGRYGYTF.

This clonotype came up many times. The chain combines TRBV7-2 with TRBJ2-7, with TRBD2 matching 12 bases. V lost 3 bases, J lost 0 bases, and 3 bases stayed unmatched. CDR1 is SGHTA, CDR2 FQGNSA, per germline. This CDR3 spans 16 amino acids. CDR3 in DNA: TGTGCCAGCAGCTTCGGACTAGCGGGGAGCTCCTACGAGCAGTACTTC. This translates into CASSFGLAGSSYEQYF.

This clonotype was recorded a few times. This sequence joins TRBV7-9 and TRBJ1-2; D is unresolved. The CDR3 is 13 residues long. Germline V lookup: CDR1 SEHNR, CDR2 FQNEAQ (reference sequence). Trimming shortened V by 5 bases and J by 12 bases, and 19 bases separated the two germline ends. The CDR3 loop reads CASSLDPSPPHTF. DNA of the CDR3: TGTGCCAGCAGCCTAGACCCTTCCCCACCGCACACCTTC.

J is TRBJ2-1 and V is TRBV7-6; a possible D gene is TRBD2 (5 bases). CDR1 is SGHVS and CDR2 is FNYEAQ in the germline V gene. Trimming shortened V by 2 bases and J by 0 bases, and 11 bases separated the two germline ends. There are 16 residues in the CDR3. The CDR3 loop reads CASSLSVGDSYNEQFF. The CDR3 coding sequence is TGTGCCAGCAGCTTAAGTGTCGGGGACTCCTACAATGAGCAGTTCTTC. The full variable domain, with the rest looked up from reference TRBV7-6 and TRBJ2-1, is GAGVSQSPRYKVTKRGQDVALRCDPISGHVSLYWYRQALGQGPEFLTYFNYEAQQDKSGLPNDRFSAERPEGSISTLTIQRTEQRDSAMYRCASSLSVGDSYNEQFFGPGTRLTVL.

This clonotype showed up many times. CDR3 DNA sequence: TGTGCCAGCGAAGGACAGTCCTACGAGCAGTACTTC. Protein: CASEGQSYEQYF. The chain uses TRBV2 and TRBJ2-7, with D maybe TRBD1 (6 bases). Germline V gene sequence: CDR1 SNHLY, CDR2 FYNNEI. The length of the CDR3 is 12 residues. V gave up 8 bases and J gave up 1 base, with 9 bases separating them.

The CDR3 DNA reads TGTGCCAGCAGTGTAAACTACCCCAGCTCCTACGAGCAGTACTTC. Residues: CASSVNYPSSYEQYF. The J gene is TRBJ2-7, the V gene TRBV2; unclear D gene. This CDR3 comprises 15 residues. Germline V CDR1 and CDR2: SNHLY, FYNNEI. Trimming pared 4 bases from V and 0 bases from J, leaving 13 bases between.

V usage is TRBV12-3 or TRBV12-4 and J usage is TRBJ1-5; TRBD1 might be the D (5 bases). V lost 6 bases and J lost 5, with 8 bases in between. The CDR3 sequence is 12 residues long. CDR3 in amino acids: CASSQGDQPQHF. CDR3 DNA sequence: TGTGCCAGCAGCCAGGGCGATCAGCCCCAGCATTTT.

V is TRBV18 and J is TRBJ2-2; 7 bases align to TRBD2. V lost 2 bases to trimming and J lost 1 base; unmatched junction nucleotides: 4. Germline CDR1 reads KGHSH; CDR2 reads LQKENI. The CDR3 covers 16 residues. CDR3 nucleotides: TGTGCCAGCTCACCAGGCCTAGCGGAGAACACCGGGGAGCTGTTTTTT. As protein: CASSPGLAENTGELFF.

The chain uses TRBV2 and TRBJ2-1, with 8 bases fitting TRBD2. Germline CDR1 reads SNHLY; CDR2 reads FYNNEI. V lost 6 bases and J lost 8; bases outside the gene matches: 18. The CDR3 is 17 amino acids. This chain's CDR3 is CASRGLAGPSGGDEQFF. CDR3 sequence (DNA): TGTGCCAGCAGGGGGTTGGCAGGGCCGAGCGGGGGCGATGAGCAGTTCTTC.

The chain combines TRBV7-9 with TRBJ1-5; 7 nucleotides agree with TRBD1. V was pared by 4 bases and J by 4 bases, with 4 bases of the junction left unmatched. The CDR3 totals 14 residues. Germline V lookup: CDR1 SEHNR, CDR2 FQNEAQ (reference sequence). In DNA, the CDR3 is TGTGCCAGCAGCTCCGGACAGGTTAATCAGCCCCAGCATTTT. It encodes CASSSGQVNQPQHF.

This clonotype was counted at least ten times. This chain links TRBV6-2 or TRBV6-3 with TRBJ1-1; D unclear. This CDR3 comprises 14 residues. V was shortened by 6 bases and J by 1 base, with 12 bases between the two germline ends. Germline values: CDR1 MNHEY, CDR2 SVGEGT. The CDR3 sequence: CASSPLERNTEAFF. CDR3 nucleotides: TGTGCCAGCAGCCCATTGGAACGGAACACTGAAGCTTTCTTT.

V is TRBV29-1 and J is TRBJ2-1; D is ambiguous. V was shortened by 5 bases and J by 0 bases, with 11 bases between the two germline ends. CDR3 size: 14 residues. CDR1 and CDR2 (germline): SQVTM, ANQGSEA. CDR3 region: CSVSGPSSYNEQFF. CDR3 sequence (DNA): TGCAGCGTTTCCGGGCCTAGCTCCTACAATGAGCAGTTCTTC.

This clonotype was detected only a few times. The chain recombines TRBV5-1 with TRBJ2-7; 9 nucleotides line up with TRBD1. The CDR3 contains 17 residues. Per germline, CDR1 SGHRS and CDR2 YFSETQ. V was clipped by 0 bases and J by 3 bases; unmatched bases: 10. Written as DNA, the CDR3 is TGCGCCAGCAGCTTGGAGGTGTGGGGACAGGGACACTACGAGCAGTACTTC. This translates into CASSLEVWGQGHYEQYF.

This clonotype was counted only a few times. Here the CDR3 DNA reads TGTGCCAGCAGCGTAACGGGACAGGGGAATGAAGCTTTCTTT. Residues: CASSVTGQGNEAFF. The genes are TRBV7-9 and TRBJ1-1, with TRBD1 identical over 10 bases. The CDR3 has 14 residues. Trimming removed 5 bases from V and 7 bases from J; junction bases left unmatched: 7. The germline CDR1 and CDR2 sequences are SEHNR and FQNEAQ (reference sequence).